This entry concerns a single T cell receptor beta chain. The antigen is undetermined. These data originate in a study of shared clonotypes between healthy human individuals. Whole-study findings and limits: Rarefaction revealed incomplete sorted-subset sequencing despite large depth. It was the non-shared clonotypes that had lower generation probabilities than clonotypes shared by all four donors.

The authors ran the assay at deep level. Profiled with immunoSEQ multiplex PCR; TCRdb holds only in-frame clones, not every one. Of 2,500,000 or so clones in the sample, around 90% were seen once. This CDR3 has 15 amino acids. The germline V gene encodes CDR1 SNHLY and CDR2 FYNNEI. Trimming took off 3 bases at V and 0 bases at J, with 8 bases between the two ends. The TCR originated in a man aged 18 to 29 in good health. The specimen was naive CD4+ T cells sorted from blood. This sample's subset: CD45RA+ positively selected. The rearrangement uses TRBV2 and TRBJ1-4; D is ambiguous. CDR3 nucleotides: TGTGCCAGCAGTGATTTCGTTCCAACTAATGAAAAACTGTTTTTT. Residues: CASSDFVPTNEKLFF.